The 32 T cell receptor beta chains below were found in one sample sequenced in a study of blood T cell repertoires in COVID-19. The repertoire was sequenced with immunoSEQ multiplex PCR; TCRdb's copy has only in-frame clones and lacks some. The sample lists about 68,000 clones, 75% to 95% occurring once. Sequencing used peripheral blood. The receptor set was obtained from an older woman with active COVID-19.

J is TRBJ1-6 and V is TRBV28, with 8 bases fitting TRBD1. Per germline, CDR1 MDHEN and CDR2 SYDVKM. Trimming at V came to 6 bases and at J to 5 bases, leaving 6 bases not matched to a gene. This CDR3 is 15 amino acids long. CDR3 loop: CASSGGTGNNSPLHF. As DNA, the CDR3 is TGTGCCAGCAGCGGGGGGACAGGAAATAATTCACCCCTCCACTTT.

The J gene is TRBJ2-5, the V gene TRBV3-1 (or the pseudogene TRBV3-2); 10 bases are shared with TRBD2. Per germline, CDR1 LGHDT and CDR2 YNNKEL (reference sequence). CDR3 length: 17 amino acids. J lost 4 bases, V lost 1 base, and 9 bases had no gene match. The CDR3 sequence is CASSQGLLAGLLETQYF. CDR3 bases: TGTGCCAGCAGCCAAGGTCTACTAGCGGGATTGTTAGAGACCCAGTACTTC.

This clone was detected a few times. The chain uses TRBV7-9 and TRBJ1-3, with D perhaps matching TRBD1 (5 bases). Germline V gives CDR1 SEHNR, CDR2 FQNEAQ (reference sequence). The CDR3 is 18 amino acids. V dropped 5 bases and J dropped 0 bases, with 20 bases sitting between them. This CDR3 is CASSPGGGARSSGNTIYF. CDR3 nucleotides: TGTGCCAGCAGCCCCGGGGGAGGGGCCAGAAGCTCTGGAAACACCATATATTTT.

The chain joins TRBV5-4 to TRBJ2-7; TRBD1 agrees at 7 bases. The CDR3 has 14 residues. Germline V gives CDR1 SGHNT, CDR2 YYREEE (reference sequence). V shed 4 bases, J shed 4 bases, and the junction held 8 bases outside the gene matches. For the CDR3, the DNA is TGTGCCAGCAGCCCCCGACAGGGCCTTTACGAGCAGTACTTC. It specifies CASSPRQGLYEQYF. Using reference TRBV5-4 and TRBJ2-7 for the parts outside the CDR3, the full variable domain is ETGVTQSPTHLIKTRGQQVTLRCSSQSGHNTVSWYQQALGQGPQFIFQYYREEENGRGNFPPRFSGLQFPNYSSELNVNALELDDSALYLCASSPRQGLYEQYFGPGTRLTVT.

The rearrangement links TRBV6-5 to TRBJ1-5; 11 bases match TRBD1. Germline trimming cut 5 bases from V and 5 bases from J; bases unmatched to any gene: 5. Germline loops: CDR1 MNHEY, CDR2 SVGAGI. The CDR3 contains 15 residues. The DNA for the CDR3 is TGTGCCAGCAGTCCCGGGACAGGGGGGGATCAGCCCCAGCATTTT. Protein sequence: CASSPGTGGDQPQHF.

This rearrangement joins TRBV27 to TRBJ2-1; TRBD2 agrees at 10 bases. V lost 7 bases, J lost 8 bases, and 11 bases stayed unmatched. The CDR3 runs to 15 residues. Germline values: CDR1 MNHEY, CDR2 SMNVEV (reference sequence). The CDR3 here is CASIKRASGSHEQFF. Here the CDR3 DNA reads TGTGCCAGCATTAAGCGGGCTAGCGGGAGCCATGAGCAGTTCTTC.

The chain is built from TRBV4-1 and TRBJ2-2, with D perhaps TRBD1 (6 bases). The CDR3 runs to 14 residues. Between the trimmed V and J ends, which lost 8 bases and 5 bases, there was a span of 15 bases. The germline V gene encodes CDR1 MGHRA and CDR2 YSYEKL. The CDR3 is CASSQGDLTGELFF. CDR3 coding DNA: TGCGCCAGCTCACAGGGTGATTTGACCGGGGAGCTGTTTTTT.

The V and J genes are TRBV19 and TRBJ1-6; D is perhaps TRBD1 (6 bases). The CDR3 length is 13 residues. From germline, CDR1 is LNHDA and CDR2 SQIVND (reference sequence). V dropped 7 bases and J dropped 7 bases, with 11 bases sitting between them. The DNA for the CDR3 is TGTGCCAGTAAGAACAGGGAAAATTCACCCCTCCACTTT. Its translation is CASKNRENSPLHF. Full variable domain (rest looked up from reference TRBV19 and TRBJ1-6): DGGITQSPKYLFRKEGQNVTLSCEQNLNHDAMYWYRQDPGQGLRLIYYSQIVNDFQKGDIAEGYSVSREKKESFPLTVTSAQKNPTAFYLCASKNRENSPLHFGNGTRLTVT.

CDR3 nucleotides: TGCGCCAGCAGCCGGAGGGCAGCATTAGAGACCCAGTACTTC. This codes for CASSRRAALETQYF. The rearrangement uses TRBV5-1 and TRBJ2-5, with D perhaps matching TRBD2 (6 bases). Germline-derived CDR1 and CDR2 are SGHRS and YFSETQ. CDR3 length equals 14 residues. V lost 4 bases to trimming and J lost 4 bases, with 14 bases between them.

In its sample, this clone was seen a few times. CDR3 in amino acids: CASSRTSGSLYEQYF. The CDR3 nucleotides read TGTGCCAGCAGCCGCACTAGCGGGAGCTTATACGAGCAGTACTTC. V usage is TRBV14 and J usage is TRBJ2-7, with 11 nucleotides matching TRBD2. This CDR3 has 15 residues. V lost 4 bases to trimming and J lost 4 bases; unmatched junction nucleotides: 6. The germline V gene has CDR1 SGHDN and CDR2 FVKESK.

This clone was seen more than once but under ten times. This chain joins TRBV2 and TRBJ2-7; 11 nucleotides align to TRBD2. With V trimmed by 5 bases and J by 4 bases, 10 bases remained unmatched. The CDR3 is 16 residues long. The germline CDR1 and CDR2 sequences are SNHLY and FYNNEI. CDR3 bases: TGTGCCAGCAGTCAACTTCTAGCGGGAGGTGTTTACGAGCAGTACTTC. Encoded protein: CASSQLLAGGVYEQYF.

V is TRBV3-1 (or the pseudogene TRBV3-2) and J is TRBJ2-3; 10 bases map to TRBD2. The CDR3 is 15 residues long. The trim removed 4 bases at V and 5 bases at J, leaving 6 bases unmatched. Looked up from germline, CDR1 is LGHDT and CDR2 is YNNKEL (reference sequence). The CDR3 loop is CASSLRLAGKDTQYF. CDR3 DNA sequence: TGTGCCAGCAGCCTTCGACTAGCGGGCAAAGATACGCAGTATTTT.

The V and J genes are TRBV6-1 and TRBJ1-1; D gene unclear. Trimming took 2 bases from V and 0 from J, leaving 7 bases between them. Germline CDR1 is MNHNS and CDR2 is SASEGT. The CDR3 has 14 amino acids. The CDR3 reads CASSELEVNTEAFF. The CDR3 DNA is TGTGCCAGCAGTGAACTGGAGGTGAACACTGAAGCTTTCTTT.

J is TRBJ2-3 and V is TRBV6-1; 8 positions match TRBD2. The CDR3 is 19 residues long. In germline, CDR1 is MNHNS, CDR2 SASEGT. Trimming cost V 4 bases and J 5 bases; bases outside gene matches: 20. This chain's CDR3 is CASSGRAGEGPGRGDTQYF. CDR3 nucleotides: TGTGCCAGCAGTGGAAGAGCGGGAGAGGGTCCTGGCCGGGGAGATACGCAGTATTTT.

Note on this clone: Germline is not matched at one junction end, which may reflect a read error. The genes are TRBV7-7 and TRBJ2-2, with 7 bases lining up with TRBD2. CDR1 SSHAT and CDR2 FNYEAQ come from the germline V gene (reference sequence). This CDR3 spans 15 amino acids. As DNA, the CDR3 is TGTGCTAGCAGCCCACGGGCGGGAGAAGGCGGGGAGCTGTTTTTT. This sequence encodes CASSPRAGEGGELFF.

The chain recombines TRBV19 with TRBJ2-5, with 8 positions matching TRBD2. CDR1 and CDR2 (germline): LNHDA, SQIVND (reference sequence). The length of the CDR3 is 15 residues. With V trimmed by 0 bases and J by 2 bases, 2 bases remained unmatched. As DNA, the CDR3 is TGTGCCAGTAGTATAGATCGGGGGGGGCAAGAGACCCAGTACTTC. It is translated as CASSIDRGGQETQYF.

J is TRBJ2-1 and V is TRBV19; 7 bases match TRBD1. The trim removed 8 bases at V and 2 bases at J, leaving 6 bases unmatched. The CDR3 sequence is 14 residues long. Germline V gives CDR1 LNHDA, CDR2 SQIVND (reference sequence). This chain's CDR3 is CASSRQGPYNEQFF. The CDR3 nucleotides read TGTGCCAGTTCCCGACAGGGTCCCTACAATGAGCAGTTCTTC.

The gene calls are TRBV21-1 and TRBJ2-7; whether TRBD1, the table's D call, matches the DNA was not checked. TRBV21-1 is labeled a pseudogene. The CDR3 has 15 amino acids. CDR3 in amino acids: CASSKSGTGGHEQYF. Here the CDR3 DNA reads TGTGCCAGCAGTAAATCCGGGACAGGGGGCCACGAGCAGTACTTC.

The V call is TRBV30, the J call TRBJ1-2; 10 nucleotides match TRBD1. Trimming cost V 4 bases and J 7 bases; bases outside gene matches: 9. CDR1 is GTSNPN, CDR2 SVGIG, per germline (reference sequence). This CDR3 is 14 amino acids long. The CDR3 protein is CAWTRDRGLRGYTF. For the CDR3, the DNA is TGTGCCTGGACGCGGGACAGGGGTTTACGTGGCTACACCTTC.

The chain has TRBV6-5 and TRBJ2-1; D might be TRBD2 (6 bases). CDR1 MNHEY and CDR2 SVGAGI come from the germline V gene. CDR3 length: 14 residues. Trimming took off 8 bases at V and 5 bases at J, with 16 bases between the two ends. The CDR3 loop is CASYGGLGDNEQFF. CDR3 sequence (DNA): TGTGCCAGCTACGGGGGTCTAGGGGACAATGAGCAGTTCTTC.

The rearrangement links TRBV28 to TRBJ2-1; D might be TRBD1 (6 bases). Trimming pared 3 bases from V and 3 bases from J, leaving 12 bases between. Germline V gene sequence: CDR1 MDHEN, CDR2 SYDVKM. This CDR3 comprises 15 residues. CDR3 sequence reads: CASSFQGRNYNEQFF. The CDR3 DNA reads TGTGCCAGCAGTTTCCAGGGGCGAAACTACAATGAGCAGTTCTTC.

Concerning this clone itself: At one of its ends the junction is not consistent with the germline gene, which may arise from a read error. The rearrangement joins TRBV3-1 (or the pseudogene TRBV3-2) to TRBJ2-2; no reliable D call. The germline CDR1 and CDR2 sequences are LGHDT and YNNKEL (reference sequence). The CDR3 is 15 residues long. CDR3 protein: CASSQEVRNAGELFF. As DNA, the CDR3 is TGTGCCAGCAGCCAAGAGGTGAGGAACGCCGGGGAGCTGTTTTTT.

This clone showed up just a few times. The junction shows a germline mismatch at one end, possibly a read error. The chain recombines TRBV3-1 (or the pseudogene TRBV3-2) with TRBJ2-7; 8 bases match TRBD2. This CDR3 is built from 12 residues. The V gene's germline CDR1 is LGHDT and CDR2 YNNKEL (reference sequence). CDR3 protein: CHLAGDSYEQYF. The CDR3 DNA reads TGCCACCTAGCGGGTGACTCCTACGAGCAGTACTTC.

The J gene is TRBJ2-3, the V gene TRBV7-9; the D gene is possibly TRBD2 (5 bases). Germline-derived CDR1 and CDR2 are SEHNR and FQNEAQ (reference sequence). CDR3 length: 14 residues. Deletions cut 0 bases from V and 10 bases from J, with 14 bases between. CDR3 sequence: CASSLAAVLASQYF. CDR3 in DNA: TGTGCCAGCAGCTTAGCAGCTGTATTAGCGTCGCAGTATTTT.

The chain is built from TRBV30 and TRBJ2-5; 10 bases fit TRBD2. V was pared by 1 base and J by 2 bases, with 4 bases of the junction left unmatched. The CDR3 consists of 15 residues. CDR1 is GTSNPN and CDR2 is SVGIG in the germline V gene (reference sequence). This CDR3 reads CAWSGAGGPQETQYF. Written as DNA, the CDR3 is TGTGCCTGGAGTGGAGCGGGAGGGCCGCAAGAGACCCAGTACTTC.

The chain uses TRBV10-2 and TRBJ2-1, with D unclear. V was clipped by 1 base and J by 5 bases, with 15 bases between them. This CDR3 region has 16 residues. Germline V gene sequence: CDR1 WSHSY, CDR2 SAAADI. CDR3 in DNA: TGCGCCAGCAGTGAGTACGGGTCTCCCCGGGACAATGAGCAGTTCTTC. It translates to CASSEYGSPRDNEQFF.

With regard to this clone: At one boundary the junction diverges from the germline segment, which might be a read error. This chain uses TRBV4-1 with TRBJ2-2; 13 nucleotides match TRBD2. Looked up from germline, CDR1 is MGHRA and CDR2 is YSYEKL. The length of the CDR3 is 16 residues. The CDR3 region is CASSPPGTSGTEELFF. The CDR3 DNA reads as TGCGCCAGCAGCCCGCCCGGGACTAGCGGGACCGAGGAGCTGTTTTTT.

The genes are TRBV28 and TRBJ1-5; TRBD1 aligns across 8 bases. CDR3 length: 17 amino acids. Trimming cost V 4 bases and J 1 base; bases outside gene matches: 9. The V gene's germline CDR1 is MDHEN and CDR2 SYDVKM. CDR3 nucleotide sequence: TGTGCCAGCAGTTCCAGGGGGCGAGGGGGGAGCAATCAGCCCCAGCATTTT. Its translation is CASSSRGRGGSNQPQHF.

The genes are TRBV24-1 and TRBJ2-2, with TRBD1 as a possible D gene (5 bases). The CDR3 contains 16 residues. Germline CDR1 and CDR2: KGHDR and SFDVKD. V was cut by 0 bases and J by 2 bases, with 9 bases left in between. CDR3 nucleotides: TGTGCCACCAGTGATTTGGGTCAGGGTAACACCGGGGAGCTGTTTTTT. Its protein product is CATSDLGQGNTGELFF.

The V gene is TRBV6-5, the J gene TRBJ2-2; 7 bases map to TRBD2. V was pared by 2 bases and J by 1 base, with 4 bases of the junction left unmatched. Germline lookup yields CDR1 MNHEY and CDR2 SVGAGI. This CDR3 has 16 amino acids. Here the CDR3 reads CASSYLASGNTGELFF. CDR3 nucleotides: TGTGCCAGCAGTTACCTCGCTAGCGGGAACACCGGGGAGCTGTTTTTT.

The V call is TRBV4-2, the J call TRBJ2-1; the match to TRBD2 covers 8 bases. V shed 5 bases, J shed 7 bases, and the junction held 10 bases outside the gene matches. The CDR3 totals 15 residues. CDR1 is LGHNA, CDR2 YNFKEQ, per germline. The CDR3 region is CASSFGLALRNEQFF. In DNA, the CDR3 is TGTGCCAGCAGCTTCGGACTAGCTTTAAGGAATGAGCAGTTCTTC.

This rearrangement joins TRBV3-1 (or the pseudogene TRBV3-2) to TRBJ2-7; D ambiguous. The CDR3 contains 14 residues. The V gene's germline CDR1 is LGHDT and CDR2 YNNKEL (reference sequence). V lost 4 bases and J 0 bases, leaving 10 bases between the germline ends. DNA of the CDR3: TGTGCCAGCAGCCTCCCTTCGAGCTCCTACGAGCAGTACTTC. Translation gives CASSLPSSSYEQYF.